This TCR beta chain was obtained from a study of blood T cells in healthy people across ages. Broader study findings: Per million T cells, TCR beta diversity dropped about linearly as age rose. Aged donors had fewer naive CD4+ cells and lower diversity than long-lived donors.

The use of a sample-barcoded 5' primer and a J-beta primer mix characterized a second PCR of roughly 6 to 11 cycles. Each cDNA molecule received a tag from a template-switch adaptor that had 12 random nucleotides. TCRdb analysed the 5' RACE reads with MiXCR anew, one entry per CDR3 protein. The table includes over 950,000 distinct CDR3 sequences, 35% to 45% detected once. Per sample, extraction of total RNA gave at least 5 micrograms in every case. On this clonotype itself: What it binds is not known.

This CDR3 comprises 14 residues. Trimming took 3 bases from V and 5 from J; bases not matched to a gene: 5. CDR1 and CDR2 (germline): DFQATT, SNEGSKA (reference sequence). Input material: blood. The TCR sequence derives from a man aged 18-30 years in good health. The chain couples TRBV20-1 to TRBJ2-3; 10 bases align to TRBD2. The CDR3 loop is CSARGLAYGDTQYF. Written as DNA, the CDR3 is TGCAGTGCTAGGGGACTAGCGTATGGAGATACGCAGTATTTT.